The clone carrying this TCR beta chain came up a few times. Antigen specificity is unknown. The sample belongs to a study of radiotherapy plus CTLA-4 blockade in lung cancer. Study at large: Disease control was achieved by around 33% of patients, and objective responses by less than 20%. Study results and limitations: Early shifts in blood T cell clones, with interferon-beta, reportedly predicted response best. Radiotherapy with ipilimumab was followed by blood expansion of tumor-derived clones.

Per germline, CDR1 MNHEY and CDR2 SMNVEV (reference sequence). This CDR3 comprises 16 residues. Trimming took 0 bases from V and 4 from J; bases not matched to a gene: 4. Produced via immunoSEQ multiplex PCR; TCRdb's table is partial and in-frame only. Among tens of thousands of clones listed, roughly 80% were seen once. CTLA-4 blockade using ipilimumab, together with focal radiation, was received by patients with chemo-refractory metastatic non-small-cell lung cancer. The J gene is TRBJ2-3, the V gene TRBV27; 10 bases fit TRBD1. This receptor was identified in a human donor with non-small cell lung cancer who had a complete response to radiotherapy plus ipilimumab. The material sequenced was peripheral blood, taken from a patient treated with radiotherapy plus ipilimumab. The CDR3 DNA follows: TGTGCCAGCAGTTTATCCGGGACAGGGGATCCAGATACGCAGTATTTT. As protein: CASSLSGTGDPDTQYF.